Listed below are T cell receptor beta chains from one sample, sequenced in a study of glioma-infiltrating T cells after dendritic cell vaccination. Some clones are missing from TCRdb's copy, which holds only in-frame ones; the method was immunoSEQ multiplex PCR. The sample consists of about 73,000 clones, 82% of them appearing once. The material sequenced was blood, taken before dendritic cell vaccination. The receptor source for this set is a human donor with glioblastoma. Both conserved end residues are part of each CDR3. A clone size is listed for some rows: how often the clone was seen (once, few, many), or a class if it is expanded.

v_call	j_call	clone_size	cdr3_aa
TRBV30	TRBJ1-3	.	CAWSRGSGNTIYF
TRBV6-1	TRBJ2-2	.	CASSAGLVNTGELFF
TRBV25-1	TRBJ1-4	.	CASSEYPNEKLFF
TRBV9	TRBJ2-2	.	CASSASGPGLGSGELFF
TRBV7-3	TRBJ2-2	once	CASRSREAAGELFF
TRBV19	TRBJ2-3	.	CASKPGGVFTDTQYF
TRBV11-2	TRBJ1-2	.	CASSLELPYGYTF
TRBV20-1	TRBJ1-1	.	CSVRGNTEAFF
TRBV5-1	TRBJ1-4	.	CASSFRDATNEKLFF
TRBV5-1	TRBJ2-1	.	CASSEAGGPANEQFF
TRBV7-3	TRBJ1-2	.	CASSPGQGPSYGYTF
TRBV5-1	TRBJ2-3	.	CASSFSTSRSDTQYF
TRBV18	TRBJ1-2	.	CASSSDSTNYGYTF
TRBV6-5	TRBJ2-5	.	CASSYARQETQYF
TRBV5-4	TRBJ1-2	.	CASSRPGQGAFGYTF
TRBV5-1	TRBJ2-5	.	CASGSLTGGAGLQETQYF
TRBV27	TRBJ2-3	.	CASSDRQPGLAIDTQYF
TRBV19	TRBJ2-4	.	CASSTRDRNIQYF
TRBV4-1	TRBJ2-5	.	CASSPLMLAGGPWETQYF
TRBV9	TRBJ2-5	.	CASSVQDRTWETQYF
TRBV5-4	TRBJ2-6	.	CASSFGQGSSGANVLTF
TRBV7-3	TRBJ2-2	.	CASSLSRAGAGTGELFF
TRBV9	TRBJ2-5	.	CASSGLWGGETQYF
TRBV5-1	TRBJ1-2	.	CASSLGEYGYTF
TRBV2	TRBJ2-1	.	CASSELPDSLSNEQFF
TRBV14	TRBJ2-1	.	CASSQREPGGEQFF